This TCR beta chain is drawn from a study of CD8+CD57+ T cells in acquired aplastic anemia. Study information: On average, sorted CD4+ and CD8+ cells gave approximately 3.5 ug of DNA.

Investigators profiled TCR beta VDJ and CDR3 from genomic DNA template. TCRdb redid the calling of the reads with MiXCR, one entry per CDR3 protein. The repertoire has around 170,000 distinct CDR3 sequences, around half of them found once; the top ten carry approximately 2.9%. This clonotype came up many times. Sequencing used sorted CD4+, CD8+, or CD8+CD57+ T cells (not recorded which) from PBMCs. This TCR derives from a human donor in good health.

The DNA of the CDR3 is TGCAGTGCTAGAGATTCCCCTATACAGGGGGCGATCGGGGAGACCCAGTACTTC. Amino acids: CSARDSPIQGAIGETQYF. The chain uses TRBV20-1 and TRBJ2-5; 9 nucleotides align to TRBD1. This CDR3 has 18 residues. V lost 0 bases to trimming and J lost 5 bases; unmatched junction nucleotides: 16. The germline V gene has CDR1 DFQATT and CDR2 SNEGSKA (reference sequence).